This entry lists 14 T cell receptor beta chains sequenced from one sample in a study of T cells expressing NK-cell markers. From the 5' RACE reads, TCRdb lists one entry per CDR3 protein and no DNA. Recorded for this sample: fewer than 550,000 distinct CDR3 sequences. Sample: blood T cells: a sorted CD56 or NKG2C T cell subset, CD4+ or CD8+ T cells, or bulk PBMC T cells (not recorded which). Source of these receptors: a woman aged 45-59 years in good health.

The chain employs TRBV7-9 and TRBJ2-2. Germline V lookup: CDR1 SEHNR, CDR2 FQNEAQ (reference sequence). This CDR3 has 14 amino acids. The CDR3 protein is CASSFFEGTGELFF.

The J gene is TRBJ2-5, the V gene TRBV5-1; TCRdb selects TRBD1, and the lack of DNA leaves this call unchecked. CDR1 is SGHRS and CDR2 is YFSETQ in the germline V gene. This CDR3 spans 16 amino acids. The CDR3 sequence is CASSKRRVDRQETQYF.

The V call is TRBV3-1, the J call TRBJ2-3. Germline V gene data show CDR1 as LGHDT and CDR2 as YNNKEL (reference sequence). The CDR3 loop spans 16 amino acids. The CDR3 sequence is CASSQARRSSTDTQYF.

The rearrangement uses TRBV3-1 and TRBJ1-2. CDR1 is LGHDT, CDR2 YNNKEL, per germline (reference sequence). This CDR3 region has 13 residues. This chain's CDR3 is CASSQVVGYGYTF.

The gene calls are TRBV5-1 and TRBJ2-2; checking the TCRdb D call of TRBD2 is not possible without DNA. CDR3 size: 14 residues. Germline values: CDR1 SGHRS, CDR2 YFSETQ. CDR3 sequence reads: CASSRDYGTGELFF.

This chain links TRBV29-1 with TRBJ2-7; the D gene TCRdb calls, TRBD2, cannot be checked with no DNA. This CDR3 has 14 amino acids. Germline CDR1 SQVTM, CDR2 ANQGSEA. The CDR3 region is CSVDPGLPGGEQYF.

The CDR3 loop reads CASSQGVQGAAGNTIYF. The chain uses TRBV4-1 and TRBJ1-3; the TRBD1 assignment by TCRdb is unverifiable without DNA. Germline CDR1 MGHRA, CDR2 YSYEKL. The CDR3 sequence is 17 residues long.

V usage is TRBV29-1 and J usage is TRBJ2-5; TCRdb picks TRBD2, but there is no DNA to check that call. The CDR3 loop spans 14 amino acids. The germline gives CDR1 SQVTM, CDR2 ANQGSEA. This chain's CDR3 is CSVSGLMYQETQYF.

The genes are TRBV7-9 and TRBJ2-1; TCRdb picks TRBD1, but there is no DNA to check that call. Germline V lookup: CDR1 SEHNR, CDR2 FQNEAQ (reference sequence). The CDR3 is made up of 13 amino acids. The CDR3 loop is CASSARAGPEQFF.

The V call is TRBV19, the J call TRBJ2-3; absent DNA, TCRdb's TRBD2 call cannot be checked. Germline CDR1 reads LNHDA; CDR2 reads SQIVND (reference sequence). This CDR3 is built from 13 residues. The CDR3 sequence is CASKRDPTDTQYF.

V usage is TRBV6-1 and J usage is TRBJ1-6; checking the TCRdb D call of TRBD1 is not possible without DNA. The CDR3 runs 16 residues. The V gene's germline CDR1 is MNHNS and CDR2 SASEGT. CDR3 loop: CASSELLGQKSSPLHF.

This chain links TRBV25-1 with TRBJ1-6; TCRdb lists TRBD1, though no DNA is available to test this call. Germline CDR1 is MGHDK and CDR2 is SYGVNS. CDR3 length equals 15 residues. The CDR3 reads CASSEYRGQNSPLHF.

V is TRBV20-1 and J is TRBJ2-1; the TCRdb D gene call, TRBD2, has no DNA to confirm it. The CDR3 length is 14 residues. Per the germline V gene, CDR1 is DFQATT and CDR2 is SNEGSKA (reference sequence). CDR3 loop: CSYGVGTREDEQFF.

CDR3 region: CAISRTANTEAFF. The chain is built from TRBV10-3 and TRBJ1-1; TCRdb indicates TRBD1, and absent DNA this call remains unverified. The CDR3 is made up of 13 amino acids. Looked up from germline, CDR1 is ENHRY and CDR2 is SYGVKD.